This entry concerns a single T cell receptor beta chain. The CDR3 consists of 14 residues. These data belong to a study of early T cells in non-severe SARS-CoV-2 infection. Study in general: Sequencing of bulk RNA from unsorted whole blood was done, without chain pairing.

Tagging with unique molecular identifiers was applied to individual cDNA molecules. TCRdb redid the calling of the 5' RACE reads with MiXCR, one entry per CDR3 protein. The table has 75,000 to 100,000 distinct CDR3 sequences, about 14% seen once. Sequencing was done on a sample of whole blood. The clonotype originates from an adult who was a healthcare worker with PCR-confirmed SARS-CoV-2 infection or an uninfected control (not recorded which). This chain uses TRBV21-1 with TRBJ2-4; TRBD2 is taken as the D call from the table, unchecked against the DNA. TRBV21-1 is given as a pseudogene. CDR3 amino acids: CASSGPSVKNIQYF. The CDR3 DNA sequence: TGTGCCAGCAGCGGGCCTAGCGTCAAAAACATTCAGTACTTC.